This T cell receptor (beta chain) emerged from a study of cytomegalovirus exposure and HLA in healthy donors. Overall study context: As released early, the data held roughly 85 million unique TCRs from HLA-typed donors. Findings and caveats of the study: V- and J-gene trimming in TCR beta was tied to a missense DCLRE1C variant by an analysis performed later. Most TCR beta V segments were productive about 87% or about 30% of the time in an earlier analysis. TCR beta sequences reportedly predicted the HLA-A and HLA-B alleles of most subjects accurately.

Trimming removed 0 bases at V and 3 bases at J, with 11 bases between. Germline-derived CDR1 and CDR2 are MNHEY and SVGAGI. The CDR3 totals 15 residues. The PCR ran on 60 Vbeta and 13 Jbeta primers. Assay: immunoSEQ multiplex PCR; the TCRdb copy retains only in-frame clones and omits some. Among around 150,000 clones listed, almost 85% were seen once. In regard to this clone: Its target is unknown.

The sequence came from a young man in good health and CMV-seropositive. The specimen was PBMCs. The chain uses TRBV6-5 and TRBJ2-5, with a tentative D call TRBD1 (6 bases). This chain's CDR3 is CASSYSARDKETQYF. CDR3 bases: TGTGCCAGCAGTTACTCAGCCAGGGACAAAGAGACCCAGTACTTC.